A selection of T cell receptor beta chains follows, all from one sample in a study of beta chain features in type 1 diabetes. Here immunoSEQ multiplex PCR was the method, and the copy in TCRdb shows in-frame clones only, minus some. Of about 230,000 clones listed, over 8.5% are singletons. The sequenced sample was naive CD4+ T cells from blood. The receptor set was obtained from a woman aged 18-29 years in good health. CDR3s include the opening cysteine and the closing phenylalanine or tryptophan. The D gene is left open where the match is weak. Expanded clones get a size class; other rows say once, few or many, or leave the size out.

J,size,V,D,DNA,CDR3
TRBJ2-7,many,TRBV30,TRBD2,TGTGCCTGGAGTGTCGGGGGGACCAACTACTACTTC,CAWSVGGTNYYF
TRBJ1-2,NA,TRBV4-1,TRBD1,TGCGCCAGCAGTGTGCAGGGGGCGTTTGGCTACACCTTC,CASSVQGAFGYTF
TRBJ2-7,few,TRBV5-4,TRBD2,TGTGCCAGCGGATCCGGGAGGAGCTCCTACGAGCAGTACTTC,CASGSGRSSYEQYF
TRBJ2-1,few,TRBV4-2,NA,TGTGCCAGCAGCCAGGGGGCGTATGAGCAGTTCTTC,CASSQGAYEQFF
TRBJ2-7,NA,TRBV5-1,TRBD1,TGCGCCAGCAGCTTGGGTATGGACAGGACCACCTACGAGCAGTACTTC,CASSLGMDRTTYEQYF
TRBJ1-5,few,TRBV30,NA,TGTGCCTGGAGTGTACTGCGGAGTCGGGGACAGCCCCAGCATTTT,CAWSVLRSRGQPQHF
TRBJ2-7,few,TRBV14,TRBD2,TGTGCCAGCAGCCGTTACGGGGGGGTGACCTACGAGCAGTACTTC,CASSRYGGVTYEQYF
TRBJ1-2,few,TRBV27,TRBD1,TGTGCCAGCAGGTTTTCTTCAGGGGGCATTGGCTACACCTTC,CASRFSSGGIGYTF
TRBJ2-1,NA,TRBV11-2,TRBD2,TGTGCCAGCAGCTCAAGACTAGCCACTCCCTACAATGAGCAGTTCTTC,CASSSRLATPYNEQFF
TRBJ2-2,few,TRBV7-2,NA,TGTGCCAGCAGCTTAGGGTTCGGGTACACCGGGGAGCTGTTTTTT,CASSLGFGYTGELFF
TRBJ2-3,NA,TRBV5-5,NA,TGTGCCAGCAGCTTGACCCAGGGGTTAGATACGCAGTATTTT,CASSLTQGLDTQYF
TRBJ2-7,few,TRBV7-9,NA,TGTGCCAGCAGCTTACAATTGGACAGCTACGAGCAGTACTTC,CASSLQLDSYEQYF
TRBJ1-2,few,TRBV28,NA,TGTGCCAGCAGTCCCGACAGAGTTGGCTACACCTTC,CASSPDRVGYTF
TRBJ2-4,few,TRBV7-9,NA,TGTGCCAGCAGCTTAGACAACAGGCTCGTCTTAGCCAAAAACATTCAGTACTTC,CASSLDNRLVLAKNIQYF
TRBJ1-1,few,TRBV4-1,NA,TGCGCCAGCAGCCAAGAATTGGCCCGGGGAGCTTTCTTT,CASSQELARGAFF
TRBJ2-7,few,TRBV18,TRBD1,TGTGCCAGCTCACCGGTGGTGACAGGGACCTACGAGCAGTACTTC,CASSPVVTGTYEQYF
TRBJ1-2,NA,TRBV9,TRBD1,TGTGCCAGCACCACCAACCGGGACAGGATTTACACCTTC,CASTTNRDRIYTF
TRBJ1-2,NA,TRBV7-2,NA,TGTGCCAGCAGCTTAGGGGCGACAGCGACCTATGGCTACACCTTC,CASSLGATATYGYTF
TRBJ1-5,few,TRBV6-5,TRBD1,TGTGCCAGCAGCGACAGGGGTAGGGATCAGCCCCAGCATTTT,CASSDRGRDQPQHF
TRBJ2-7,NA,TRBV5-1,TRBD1,TGCGCCAGCAGCACAGGACAGGGGGGGTACGACGAGCAGTACTTC,CASSTGQGGYDEQYF
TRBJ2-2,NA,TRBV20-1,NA,TGCAGTGCTAGATCGGGTCGGGAGCTGTTTTTT,CSARSGRELFF
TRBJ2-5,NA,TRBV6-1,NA,TGTGCCAGCAGTGAAGCTGTGAGGTCGGGGGATGGTAAAAGGGAGACCCAGTACTTC,CASSEAVRSGDGKRETQYF
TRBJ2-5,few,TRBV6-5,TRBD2,TGTGCCAGCAGTGGACTAGCGGGAGTTGGGGAGACCCAGTACTTC,CASSGLAGVGETQYF